This T cell receptor (beta chain) was identified during a study of shared clonotypes between healthy human individuals. Study-level background: Donors were two women and a few men aged 18 to 49.

Deep was the level at which the assay was run. Across several immunoSEQ plates, the genomic DNA of each subset was split evenly. Libraries were prepared by immunoSEQ multiplex PCR; TCRdb keeps only in-frame clonotypes and omits some of them. The repertoire holds approximately 2.5 million clones, with more than 90% as singletons. Whole-study findings and limits: Clonotypes shared by all four donors outscored non-shared clonotypes in generation probability.

Regarding this clone: Its matching antigen is unknown.

V shed 2 bases and J shed 6 bases, with 18 bases lying between them. The CDR3 covers 15 residues. Germline V gene lookup returns CDR1 SGHKS and CDR2 YYEKEE (reference sequence). The V gene is TRBV5-5, the J gene TRBJ2-7, with D possibly being TRBD1 or TRBD2 (6 bases each). The clonotype comes from a man aged 18 to 30 in good health. Sample: naive CD4+ T cells sorted from blood. Described subset: CD45RA+ positively selected. The CDR3 bases are TGTGCCAGCAGCTTCCAGCCGGGGGCCGACACCGAGCAGTACTTC. This sequence encodes CASSFQPGADTEQYF.